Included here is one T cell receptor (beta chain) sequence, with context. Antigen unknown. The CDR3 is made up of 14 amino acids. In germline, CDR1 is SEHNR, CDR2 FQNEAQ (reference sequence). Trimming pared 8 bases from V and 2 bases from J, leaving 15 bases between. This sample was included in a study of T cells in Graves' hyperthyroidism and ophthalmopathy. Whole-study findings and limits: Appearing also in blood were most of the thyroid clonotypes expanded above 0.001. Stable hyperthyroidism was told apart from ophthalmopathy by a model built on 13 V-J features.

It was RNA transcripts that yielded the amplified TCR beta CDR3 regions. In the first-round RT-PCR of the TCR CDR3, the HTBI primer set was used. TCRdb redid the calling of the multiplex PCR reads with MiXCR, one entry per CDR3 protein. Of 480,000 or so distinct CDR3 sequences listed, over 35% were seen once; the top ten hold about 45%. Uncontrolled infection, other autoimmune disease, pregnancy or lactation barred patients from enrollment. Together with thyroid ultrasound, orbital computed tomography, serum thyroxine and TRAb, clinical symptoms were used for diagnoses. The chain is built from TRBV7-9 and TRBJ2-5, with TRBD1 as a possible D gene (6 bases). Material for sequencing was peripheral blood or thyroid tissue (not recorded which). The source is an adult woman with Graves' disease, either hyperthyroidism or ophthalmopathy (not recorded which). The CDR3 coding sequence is TGTGCCAGCCAACAGGGTGAGGGGCAAGAGACCCAGTACTTC. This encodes CASQQGEGQETQYF.